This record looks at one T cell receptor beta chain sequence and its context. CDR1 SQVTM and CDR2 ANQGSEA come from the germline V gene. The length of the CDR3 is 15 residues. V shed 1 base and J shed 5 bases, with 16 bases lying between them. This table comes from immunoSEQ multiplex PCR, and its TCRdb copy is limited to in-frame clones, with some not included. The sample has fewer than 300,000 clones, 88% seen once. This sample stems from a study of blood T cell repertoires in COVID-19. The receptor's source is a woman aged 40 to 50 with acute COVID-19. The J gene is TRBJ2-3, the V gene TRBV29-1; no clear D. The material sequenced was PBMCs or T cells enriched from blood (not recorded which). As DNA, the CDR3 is TGCAGCGTTGAAGCCCCGGAGAGGTTCGGAGATACGCAGTATTTT. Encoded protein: CSVEAPERFGDTQYF.